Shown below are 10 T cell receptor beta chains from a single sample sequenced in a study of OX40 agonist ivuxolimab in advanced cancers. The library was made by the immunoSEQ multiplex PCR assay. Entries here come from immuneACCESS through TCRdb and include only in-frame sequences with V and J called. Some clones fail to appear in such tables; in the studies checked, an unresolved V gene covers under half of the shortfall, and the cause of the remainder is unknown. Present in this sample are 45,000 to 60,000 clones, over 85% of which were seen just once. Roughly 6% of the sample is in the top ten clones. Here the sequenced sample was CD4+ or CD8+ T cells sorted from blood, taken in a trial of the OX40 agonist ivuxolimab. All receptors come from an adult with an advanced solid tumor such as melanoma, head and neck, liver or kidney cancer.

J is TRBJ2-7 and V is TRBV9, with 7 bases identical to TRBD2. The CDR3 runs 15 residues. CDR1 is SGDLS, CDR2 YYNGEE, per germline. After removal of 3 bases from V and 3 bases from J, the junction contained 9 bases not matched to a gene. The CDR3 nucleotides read TGTGCCAGCAGCGCGGGGGGAGCTGTCGTCTACGAGCAGTACTTC. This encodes CASSAGGAVVYEQYF.

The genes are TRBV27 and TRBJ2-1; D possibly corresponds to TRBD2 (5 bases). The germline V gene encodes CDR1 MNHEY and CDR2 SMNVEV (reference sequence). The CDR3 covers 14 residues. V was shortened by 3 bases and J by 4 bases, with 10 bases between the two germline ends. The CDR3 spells CASSLDGKYNEQFF. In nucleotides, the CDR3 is TGTGCCAGCAGTTTGGACGGGAAATACAATGAGCAGTTCTTC.

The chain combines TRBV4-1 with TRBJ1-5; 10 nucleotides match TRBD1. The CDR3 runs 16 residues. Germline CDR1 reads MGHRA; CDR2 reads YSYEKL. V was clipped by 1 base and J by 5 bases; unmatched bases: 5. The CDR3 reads CASSQVWTGGYQPQHF. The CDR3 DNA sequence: TGCGCCAGCAGCCAAGTTTGGACAGGGGGTTATCAGCCCCAGCATTTT.

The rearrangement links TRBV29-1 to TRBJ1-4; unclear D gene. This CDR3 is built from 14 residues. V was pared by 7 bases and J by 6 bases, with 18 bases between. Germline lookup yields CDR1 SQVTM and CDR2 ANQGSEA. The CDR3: CSAVRPGADEKLFF. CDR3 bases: TGCAGCGCCGTTCGTCCGGGAGCGGATGAAAAACTGTTTTTT. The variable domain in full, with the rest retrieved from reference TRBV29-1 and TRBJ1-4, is SAVISQKPSRDICQRGTSLTIQCQVDSQVTMMFWYRQQPGQSLTLIATANQGSEATYESGFVIDKFPISRPNLTFSTLTVSNMSPEDSSIYLCSAVRPGADEKLFFGSGTQLSVL.

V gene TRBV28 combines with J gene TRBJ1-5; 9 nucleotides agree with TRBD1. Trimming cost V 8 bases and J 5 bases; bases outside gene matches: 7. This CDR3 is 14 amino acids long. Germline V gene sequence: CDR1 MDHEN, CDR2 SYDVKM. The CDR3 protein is CASSRQGVYQPQHF. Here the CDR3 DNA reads TGTGCCAGCTCTCGACAGGGGGTGTATCAGCCCCAGCATTTT.

This CDR3 reads CSAVAGGMTDTQYF. In nucleotides, the CDR3 is TGCAGCGCCGTAGCGGGAGGGATGACAGATACGCAGTATTTT. This chain uses TRBV29-1 with TRBJ2-3, with TRBD2 matching 11 bases. Germline V gives CDR1 SQVTM, CDR2 ANQGSEA. Unmatched junction bases numbered 6, after V lost 7 bases and J lost 3 bases. The CDR3 spans 14 residues.

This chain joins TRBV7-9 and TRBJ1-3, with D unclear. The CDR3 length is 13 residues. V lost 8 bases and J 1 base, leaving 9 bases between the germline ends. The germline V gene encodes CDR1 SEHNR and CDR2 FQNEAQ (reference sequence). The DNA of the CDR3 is TGTGCCAGCTGGGCCGGATCTGGAAACACCATATATTTT. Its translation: CASWAGSGNTIYF.

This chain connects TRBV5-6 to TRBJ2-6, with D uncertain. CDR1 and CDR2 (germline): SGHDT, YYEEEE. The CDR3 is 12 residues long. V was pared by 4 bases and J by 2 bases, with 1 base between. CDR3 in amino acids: CASSAGANVLTF. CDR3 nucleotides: TGTGCCAGCAGCGCTGGGGCCAACGTCCTGACTTTC.

CDR3 coding DNA: TGTGCCAGCAGCCCGGACAGGGGAGTTACAGATACGCAGTATTTT. This translates into CASSPDRGVTDTQYF. The chain links TRBV5-4 to TRBJ2-3; TRBD1 matches 9 bases. The CDR3 has 15 amino acids. Germline CDR1 reads SGHNT; CDR2 reads YYREEE (reference sequence). V lost 4 bases, J lost 3 bases, and 6 bases stayed unmatched.

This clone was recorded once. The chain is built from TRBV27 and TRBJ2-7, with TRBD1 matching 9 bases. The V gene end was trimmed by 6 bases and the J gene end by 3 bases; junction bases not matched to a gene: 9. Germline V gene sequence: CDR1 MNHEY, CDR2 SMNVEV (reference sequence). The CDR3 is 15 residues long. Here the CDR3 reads CASSAIGTGYYEQYF. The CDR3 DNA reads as TGTGCCAGCAGCGCGATTGGGACAGGGTACTACGAGCAGTACTTC.